The TCR beta chain under discussion was sequenced for a study of cytomegalovirus exposure and HLA in healthy donors. Study-wide context: A later analysis reported the roughly 130 validation repertoires used the same platform as the 550 to 700 first-cohort repertoires.

With respect to this clone: Its antigen is not known.

Produced via immunoSEQ multiplex PCR; TCRdb's table is partial and in-frame only. The sample comprises about 330,000 clones, 86% of which are singletons, and 0.75% to 0.85% rests with the top ten. CDR1 is LGHNA and CDR2 is YSLEER in the germline V gene. The CDR3 is 14 amino acids. V gave up 5 bases and J gave up 4 bases, with 14 bases separating them. General study points: Researchers reported that three CMV-associated chains were confirmed in vitro as CMV antigen-specific. The listing of fewer than 200 TCR beta chains classed them as cytomegalovirus-associated.

What was sequenced was PBMCs. The TCR comes from a woman in her late teens or twenties in good health and CMV-seronegative. This chain links TRBV4-3 with TRBJ1-2, with D possibly matching TRBD1 (6 bases). The CDR3 region is CASSTDRYGYGYTF. CDR3 nucleotide sequence: TGCGCCAGCAGCACCGACAGGTATGGCTATGGCTACACCTTC.